These T cell receptor beta chains were read from a single sample in a study of blood T cells in healthy people across ages. MiXCR, applied by TCRdb to the 5' RACE reads, yields one record per CDR3 protein. The table has roughly 640,000 distinct CDR3 sequences, 25% to 35% seen once. The sequenced sample was blood. These receptor sequences come from a woman aged 80 or over in good health. The CDR3 runs from the conserved cysteine through the conserved F or W. D genes are given only for firm matches. Not every row has a clone size; where given, it reads once, few, many or a size class.

j_gene,v_gene,abundance,d_gene,CDR3nt,CDR3aa
TRBJ2-5,TRBV7-7,few,.,TGTGCCAGCAGCCGAGGAGGGGTCGGGGCCCGGGAGCGGCAAGAGACCCAGTACTTC,CASSRGGVGARERQETQYF
TRBJ2-5,TRBV15,.,.,TGTGCCACCAGCAGCGATGGGACTGAAGAGACCCAGTACTTC,CATSSDGTEETQYF
TRBJ2-4,TRBV6-4,once,.,TGTGCCAGCAGCGACAGGTTGGACATTCAGTACTTC,CASSDRLDIQYF
TRBJ1-2,TRBV7-9,.,TRBD1,TGTGCCAGCAGCTTCTCAGGGGGCGAGCGTCCTGGCTACACCTTC,CASSFSGGERPGYTF
TRBJ2-7,TRBV5-1,.,TRBD1,TGCGCCAGCAGCGTGACAGGGGGCCAGTACGAGCAGTACTTC,CASSVTGGQYEQYF
TRBJ2-1,TRBV18,many,.,TGTGCCAGCTCACTCATTTCCGAGTCTTTTGAGCAGTTCTTC,CASSLISESFEQFF
TRBJ1-2,TRBV7-2,.,TRBD1,TGTGCCAGCAGCTTTAGACAGGGCGATATCTATGGCTACACCTTC,CASSFRQGDIYGYTF
TRBJ2-6,TRBV29-1,.,.,TGCAGCGTTGACAGGGGTCTGGCTGGGGCCAACGTCCTGACTTTC,CSVDRGLAGANVLTF
TRBJ1-4,TRBV18,few,.,TGTGCCAGCTCACTGAGTAATGAAAAACTGTTTTTT,CASSLSNEKLFF
TRBJ1-5,TRBV12-3/TRBV12-4,.,TRBD1,TGTGCCAGCAGTTTAATAACCGGGACAGGGGGAGGACAGCCCCAGCATTTT,CASSLITGTGGGQPQHF
TRBJ1-5,TRBV20-1,.,.,TGCAGTGCCCGGGGGCCCCGGGGTCAGCCCCAGCATTTT,CSARGPRGQPQHF
TRBJ1-5,TRBV6-1,.,.,TGTGCCAGCAGTGGCCGGGGACGACTACCGAATCAGCCCCAGCATTTT,CASSGRGRLPNQPQHF
TRBJ2-1,TRBV12-3/TRBV12-4,many,.,TGTGCCAGCAGTTTTGGGTCAGGGCCGAGCTACAATGAGCAGTTCTTC,CASSFGSGPSYNEQFF
TRBJ1-2,TRBV7-9,few,TRBD1,TGTGCCAGCACCCCATTGGGGACAGGGTTAAATGGCTACACCTTC,CASTPLGTGLNGYTF
TRBJ2-7,TRBV20-1,many,TRBD2,TGCAGTGCTGCCAGCGGGGGCCCTGACTACGAGCAGTACTTC,CSAASGGPDYEQYF
TRBJ2-1,TRBV28,many,TRBD2,TGTGCCAGCACCGCCAGCGGGGATGGGCTATCTAGATCCTACAATGAGCAGTTCTTC,CASTASGDGLSRSYNEQFF
TRBJ2-5,TRBV20-1,many,.,TGCAGTGCTAGGGAAGGGTTGGTACCGGAGACCCAGTACTTC,CSAREGLVPETQYF
TRBJ2-1,TRBV6-1,.,TRBD1,TGTGCCAGCAAGCTTTCCCCGGGACAGGGCCCCCACAATGAGCAGTTCTTC,CASKLSPGQGPHNEQFF
TRBJ2-3,TRBV10-3,many,TRBD2,TGTGCCATCAGTACAGGACTAGCGGGGGTTGGAGATACGCAGTATTTT,CAISTGLAGVGDTQYF
TRBJ2-5,TRBV20-1,.,TRBD2,TGCAGTGCTAAGATAGCGGGAGGGCCGCAGAGGGAGACCCAGTACTTC,CSAKIAGGPQRETQYF
TRBJ2-5,TRBV12-5,many,.,TGTGCTAGTGGCACCGGGCTACCGAGGGAGACCCAGTACTTC,CASGTGLPRETQYF
TRBJ1-2,TRBV4-3,many,.,TGCGCCAGCAGCCAAGAATTGGCGGATATCTATGGCTACACCTTC,CASSQELADIYGYTF
TRBJ1-5,TRBV28,few,.,TGTGCCACTGTACAGAACAATCAGCCCCAGCATTTT,CATVQNNQPQHF
TRBJ1-6,TRBV5-1,many,.,TGCGCCAGCAGCCCGTCGGCAGGGTTAGGATCACCCCTCCACTTT,CASSPSAGLGSPLHF
TRBJ1-1,TRBV6-5,many,.,TGTGCCAGCAGTTCCCCCACTGAAGCTTTCTTT,CASSSPTEAFF
TRBJ1-4,TRBV7-6,.,.,TGTGCCAGCAGCTTAGTTCCCCGGGACCGGGTAGTTGCAACTAATGAAAAACGGTTTTTT,CASSLVPRDRVVATNEKRFF
TRBJ2-7,TRBV7-2,many,.,TGTGCCAGCAGCTTAGACAACGAGCAGTACTTC,CASSLDNEQYF
TRBJ1-1,TRBV29-1,.,.,TGCAGCGTTGCCAGGGACAACACTGAAGCTTTCTTT,CSVARDNTEAFF
TRBJ1-2,TRBV20-1,many,TRBD1,TGCAGTGCGGGACAGGCATTTAAAGGCTACACCTTC,CSAGQAFKGYTF
TRBJ2-1,TRBV6-1,many,.,TGTGCCAGCAGTGTCCAGGGGGGGACCTACAATGAGCAGTTCTTC,CASSVQGGTYNEQFF
TRBJ2-1,TRBV15,.,TRBD1,TGTGCCACCAGCAGAGTAACAGGGGGGAATGAGCAGTTCTTC,CATSRVTGGNEQFF
TRBJ2-1,TRBV7-3,many,TRBD2,TGTGCCAGCAGCTCCCTAGCGGGGGGGCACAATGAGCAGTTCTTC,CASSSLAGGHNEQFF
TRBJ1-1,TRBV6-5,.,.,TGTGCCAGCAGTCCACGACAGAGGAACACTGAAGCTTTCTTT,CASSPRQRNTEAFF
TRBJ2-3,TRBV7-3,many,.,TGTGCCAGCAGCCGACAGGGTTCGCGGGGTGGCACAGATACGCAGTATTTT,CASSRQGSRGGTDTQYF
TRBJ2-3,TRBV4-1,many,.,TGCGCCAGCAGCCAAGATATTGGTATCGGCACAGATACGCAGTATTTT,CASSQDIGIGTDTQYF
TRBJ2-7,TRBV9,.,.,TGTGCCAGCAGCGCCGGGGGCGGCCTCGACGAGCAGTACTTC,CASSAGGGLDEQYF
TRBJ2-7,TRBV5-6,many,TRBD2,TGTGCCAGCAGCTTATCCGGGAGGGCCGAGCAGTACTTC,CASSLSGRAEQYF
TRBJ2-1,TRBV6-2/TRBV6-3,many,TRBD2,TGTGCCAGCAGATCTCCTAGCGGGGGGGCTGTTGAGCAGTTCTTC,CASRSPSGGAVEQFF
TRBJ1-2,TRBV29-1,many,.,TGCAGCGTTGATTCGAAGGGTTTGGGAGGCTACACCTTC,CSVDSKGLGGYTF
TRBJ2-7,TRBV10-3,few,TRBD2,TGTGCCATCAGACGGACTAGCGGGGGGGCCTCGTACGAGCAGTACTTC,CAIRRTSGGASYEQYF
TRBJ2-1,TRBV20-1,many,.,TGCAGTGCTAGAGTCTTAAGATTTGAGCAGTTCTTC,CSARVLRFEQFF
TRBJ2-5,TRBV5-5,.,TRBD1,TGTGCCAGCAGCCTTAGACAGGGGGAGATCAATGAGCAGTACTTC,CASSLRQGEINEQYF
TRBJ1-1,TRBV5-1,many,TRBD1,TGTGCCAGCAGTTTGGCAGGGGGTAACACTGAAGCTTTCTTT,CASSLAGGNTEAFF